A single sample is the source of the 8 T cell receptor beta chains below, sequenced in a study of blood T cell repertoires in COVID-19. Clones were sequenced by immunoSEQ multiplex PCR, and TCRdb holds only the in-frame ones, with some missing. This sample carries around 200,000 clones, 65% to 85% of them seen once, and the ten largest clones take under 3.5%. The sample was peripheral blood. The receptors originated from a middle-aged man with active or convalescent COVID-19.

This chain links TRBV3-1 (or the pseudogene TRBV3-2) with TRBJ1-5, with a possible D match to TRBD1 (5 bases). The length of the CDR3 is 15 residues. V was cut by 3 bases and J by 2 bases, with 11 bases left in between. Germline V gene sequence: CDR1 LGHDT, CDR2 YNNKEL (reference sequence). The CDR3 DNA reads as TGTGCCAGCAGCCATGGGACTGGTCGCAATCAGCCCCAGCATTTT. As protein: CASSHGTGRNQPQHF.

The sample holds a few counts of this clone. The chain joins TRBV18 to TRBJ1-4; D is possibly TRBD1 (5 bases). CDR1 is KGHSH and CDR2 is LQKENI in the germline V gene. Trimming removed 6 bases at V and 8 bases at J, with 13 bases between. This CDR3 contains 13 residues. CDR3 in DNA: TGTGCCAGCTCGTACACAGGAGGGGAAAAACTGTTTTTT. It encodes CASSYTGGEKLFF.

This clone appeared once. V gene TRBV28 combines with J gene TRBJ2-7; 8 bases agree with TRBD2. V gave up 1 base and J gave up 2 bases; unmatched junction bases: 4. The V gene's germline CDR1 is MDHEN and CDR2 SYDVKM. The CDR3 extends over 15 amino acids. The CDR3 region is CASSLLLAVTYEQYF. The CDR3 nucleotides read TGTGCCAGCAGTTTATTACTAGCGGTGACCTACGAGCAGTACTTC.

V usage is TRBV7-2 and J usage is TRBJ1-5; D is undetermined. The CDR3 has 14 amino acids. V lost 1 base and J 7 bases, leaving 11 bases between the germline ends. The germline V gene has CDR1 SGHTA and CDR2 FQGNSA. The chain's CDR3 is CASSLVGVGQPQHF. The CDR3 DNA follows: TGTGCCAGCAGCTTAGTCGGGGTGGGGCAGCCCCAGCATTTT.

V usage is TRBV7-9 and J usage is TRBJ1-3; no clear D gene. This CDR3 contains 16 residues. Trimming stripped 7 bases from V and 0 bases from J, with 16 bases between. CDR1 is SEHNR, CDR2 FQNEAQ, per germline (reference sequence). Here the CDR3 reads CASTLERPRSGNTIYF. The CDR3 nucleotides read TGTGCCAGCACCCTAGAGCGTCCGCGCTCTGGAAACACCATATATTTT.

The rearrangement joins TRBV9 to TRBJ2-3; D is unclear. The V gene's germline CDR1 is SGDLS and CDR2 YYNGEE. This CDR3 has 13 amino acids. The germline V and J ends were trimmed by 2 bases and 1 base, with 5 bases remaining between them. The CDR3 loop reads CASSVAGTDTQYF. The CDR3 DNA is TGTGCCAGCAGCGTTGCGGGCACAGATACGCAGTATTTT.

In its sample, this clone is medium-sized. J is TRBJ1-2 and V is TRBV5-1, with D unclear. V dropped 0 bases and J dropped 1 base, with 7 bases sitting between them. Germline CDR1 SGHRS, CDR2 YFSETQ. This CDR3 has 14 residues. The CDR3 spells CASSLEANNYGYTF. CDR3 sequence (DNA): TGCGCCAGCAGCTTGGAAGCCAATAACTATGGCTACACCTTC.

The V call is TRBV27, the J call TRBJ1-6; D uncertain. CDR3 length: 16 amino acids. The V and J ends lost 5 bases and 3 bases respectively, with 14 bases between them. Germline lookup yields CDR1 MNHEY and CDR2 SMNVEV (reference sequence). CDR3 DNA: TGTGCCAGCAGTGGCAACAGAGCCCGCTATAATTCACCCCTCCACTTT. This translates into CASSGNRARYNSPLHF.